This TCR beta chain derives from a study of radiotherapy plus CTLA-4 blockade in lung cancer. Study-wide background: An objective response was seen in around 17% of patients, and disease control in about 31%. Overall study findings and caveats: Following radiotherapy plus ipilimumab, tumor-derived TCR clones expanded in the blood.

There are 15 residues in the CDR3. V shed 3 bases, J shed 8 bases, and the junction held 10 bases outside the gene matches. CDR1 LGHNA and CDR2 YNFKEQ come from the germline V gene. Points on this clone: The antigen is not known.

Sequencing used immunoSEQ multiplex PCR; TCRdb keeps in-frame clones, though not all of them. The profile shows around 110,000 clones, about nine tenths of them singletons. The material was peripheral blood, obtained from a patient treated with radiotherapy plus ipilimumab. The receptor's source is a human donor with non-small cell lung cancer that progressed on radiotherapy plus ipilimumab. The chain employs TRBV4-2 and TRBJ1-2, with TRBD1 matching over 9 bases. The CDR3 spells CASSQVDRDRVGYTF. CDR3 bases: TGTGCCAGCAGCCAGGTCGACCGGGACAGGGTCGGCTACACCTTC.